The rows below give T cell receptor beta chains drawn from one sample of a study of blood T cell repertoires in COVID-19. The assay was immunoSEQ multiplex PCR, and TCRdb's table has in-frame clones only and misses some. The sample has around 200,000 clones, 80% to 90% seen once; the top ten hold 4% to 5%. The specimen sequenced was peripheral blood. The receptors stem from a woman aged 80 or over with acute or convalescent COVID-19. The CDR3 runs from the conserved cysteine through the conserved F or W. Fields, in order: D gene, J gene, clone size, V gene, CDR3 DNA, CDR3 protein. A D gene is named only where the DNA matches it firmly. Expanded clones get a size class; other rows say once, few or many, or leave the size out.

d_call: NA; j_call: TRBJ2-3; clone_size: NA; v_call: TRBV28; cdr3_nt: TGTGCCAGCAGATTCCTTTATGATACGCAGTATTTT; cdr3_aa: CASRFLYDTQYF
d_call: NA; j_call: TRBJ1-5; clone_size: NA; v_call: TRBV6-5; cdr3_nt: TGTGCCAGCAGTTACTCGATAGCTCAGCCCCAGCATTTT; cdr3_aa: CASSYSIAQPQHF
d_call: NA; j_call: TRBJ1-2; clone_size: NA; v_call: TRBV4-1; cdr3_nt: TGCGCCAGCAGCCTCAGCGGGGGGGTCGGCTACACCTTC; cdr3_aa: CASSLSGGVGYTF
d_call: NA; j_call: TRBJ1-3; clone_size: NA; v_call: TRBV3-1/TRBV3-2; cdr3_nt: TGTGCCAGCAGCCAAGCACTGACTTCTGGAAACACCATATATTTT; cdr3_aa: CASSQALTSGNTIYF
d_call: TRBD1; j_call: TRBJ2-1; clone_size: few; v_call: TRBV14; cdr3_nt: TGTGCCAGCAGCCAAGGGACAGGGGCCTACAATGAGCAGTTCTTC; cdr3_aa: CASSQGTGAYNEQFF
d_call: TRBD1; j_call: TRBJ1-2; clone_size: NA; v_call: TRBV11-2; cdr3_nt: TGTGCCAGCAGCTTAGACCCGACAGGGCGGTATGGCTACACCTTC; cdr3_aa: CASSLDPTGRYGYTF
d_call: TRBD2; j_call: TRBJ2-2; clone_size: NA; v_call: TRBV23-1; cdr3_nt: TGCGCCAGCAGTCAAACCCGGGGGACTAGCGGGGACGAACCAACGAGCACCGGGGAGCTGTTTTTT; cdr3_aa: CASSQTRGTSGDEPTSTGELFF
d_call: TRBD2; j_call: TRBJ2-1; clone_size: once; v_call: TRBV6-2/TRBV6-3; cdr3_nt: TGTGCCAGCAGCCATAGCGGGAATGAGCAGTTCTTC; cdr3_aa: CASSHSGNEQFF
d_call: NA; j_call: TRBJ1-2; clone_size: few; v_call: TRBV19; cdr3_nt: TGTGCCAGTAGCGCACAGGCCACTAACTATGGCTACACCTTC; cdr3_aa: CASSAQATNYGYTF
d_call: NA; j_call: TRBJ1-5; clone_size: few; v_call: TRBV19; cdr3_nt: TGTGCCAGTACCGACAGGTTCAATCAGCCCCAGCATTTT; cdr3_aa: CASTDRFNQPQHF
d_call: NA; j_call: TRBJ2-5; clone_size: NA; v_call: TRBV28; cdr3_nt: TGTGCCAGCAGTTTACCGGGGGACGCCTGGGGGACCCAGTACTTC; cdr3_aa: CASSLPGDAWGTQYF
d_call: TRBD2; j_call: TRBJ2-5; clone_size: NA; v_call: TRBV7-2; cdr3_nt: TGTGCCAGCAGCTTAGCGTGGCCAGCGGGGGTGGTAGAGACCCAGTACTTC; cdr3_aa: CASSLAWPAGVVETQYF
d_call: TRBD1; j_call: TRBJ1-2; clone_size: once; v_call: TRBV7-9; cdr3_nt: TGTGCCAGCAGCGCCTCCTTGACAGGGACCTATGGCTACACCTTC; cdr3_aa: CASSASLTGTYGYTF
d_call: TRBD1; j_call: TRBJ2-5; clone_size: NA; v_call: TRBV19; cdr3_nt: TGTGCCAGTAGCCCCGGACAGGGACATTGGGAGACCCAGTACTTC; cdr3_aa: CASSPGQGHWETQYF
d_call: NA; j_call: TRBJ1-1; clone_size: NA; v_call: TRBV11-2; cdr3_nt: TGTGCCAGCAGCTTGCAACAGGGAACTGAAGCTTTCTTT; cdr3_aa: CASSLQQGTEAFF
d_call: NA; j_call: TRBJ1-5; clone_size: NA; v_call: TRBV10-3; cdr3_nt: TGTGCCATCAGTGGGGGGGATCAGCCCCAGCATTTT; cdr3_aa: CAISGGDQPQHF
d_call: TRBD1; j_call: TRBJ2-1; clone_size: NA; v_call: TRBV7-2; cdr3_nt: TGTGCCAGCAGCTTAGGGACAGGGAATCCCAATGAGCAGTTCTTC; cdr3_aa: CASSLGTGNPNEQFF
d_call: NA; j_call: TRBJ2-2; clone_size: NA; v_call: TRBV11-3; cdr3_nt: TGTGCCAGCAGCTTACAGTCGAACACCGGGGAGCTGTTTTTT; cdr3_aa: CASSLQSNTGELFF
d_call: NA; j_call: TRBJ1-5; clone_size: NA; v_call: TRBV6-5; cdr3_nt: TGTGCCAGCAGTTACTTCGTGGGCACTAGCAATCAGCCCCAGCATTTT; cdr3_aa: CASSYFVGTSNQPQHF
d_call: NA; j_call: TRBJ1-1; clone_size: NA; v_call: TRBV28; cdr3_nt: TGTGCCAGCAGTTTGGCAGGGTTTGAAGCTTTCTTT; cdr3_aa: CASSLAGFEAFF
d_call: TRBD2; j_call: TRBJ2-1; clone_size: NA; v_call: TRBV24-1; cdr3_nt: TGTGCCACCACGACGACTAGCTACCGTGAGCAGTTCTTC; cdr3_aa: CATTTTSYREQFF
d_call: NA; j_call: TRBJ2-5; clone_size: NA; v_call: TRBV2; cdr3_nt: TGTGCCAGCAGTGGGGGGAGGATCCAAGAGACCCAGTACTTC; cdr3_aa: CASSGGRIQETQYF
d_call: TRBD1; j_call: TRBJ2-2; clone_size: NA; v_call: TRBV18; cdr3_nt: TGTGCCAGCTCACCACTTAGATACCTCCGGACAGGCTTAACCGGGGAGCTGTTTTTT; cdr3_aa: CASSPLRYLRTGLTGELFF
d_call: NA; j_call: TRBJ2-2; clone_size: NA; v_call: TRBV5-1; cdr3_nt: TGCGCCAGCAGCTTGGAGTTAACGGGTAACGGGGAGCTGTTTTTT; cdr3_aa: CASSLELTGNGELFF
d_call: TRBD1; j_call: TRBJ1-5; clone_size: NA; v_call: TRBV28; cdr3_nt: TGTGCCAGCAGCTCCCTTAAAAGGGGGCAAGATCAGCCCCAGCATTTT; cdr3_aa: CASSSLKRGQDQPQHF
d_call: TRBD1; j_call: TRBJ2-7; clone_size: once; v_call: TRBV5-8; cdr3_nt: TGTGCCAGCAGCTTTGACAGGGGCTACGAGCAGTACTTC; cdr3_aa: CASSFDRGYEQYF
d_call: NA; j_call: TRBJ2-7; clone_size: NA; v_call: TRBV20-1; cdr3_nt: TGCAGTGCCCCTGGAGGCTACGAGCAGTACTTC; cdr3_aa: CSAPGGYEQYF
d_call: NA; j_call: TRBJ2-7; clone_size: NA; v_call: TRBV27; cdr3_nt: TGTGCCAGCAGTATGGGACTCCCACGCACCTACGAGCAGTACTTC; cdr3_aa: CASSMGLPRTYEQYF
d_call: TRBD1; j_call: TRBJ1-2; clone_size: NA; v_call: TRBV9; cdr3_nt: TGTGCCAGCAGCGTGGATCCCGGGACAGACTACCGAGGGGATGGCTACACCTTC; cdr3_aa: CASSVDPGTDYRGDGYTF
d_call: NA; j_call: TRBJ2-2; clone_size: NA; v_call: TRBV27; cdr3_nt: TGTGCCAGCAGTTTAGCTACTACGGGCACCGGGGAGCTGTTTTTT; cdr3_aa: CASSLATTGTGELFF
d_call: TRBD2; j_call: TRBJ2-1; clone_size: NA; v_call: TRBV27; cdr3_nt: TGTGCCAGCAGTCCTCCGGGACTAGCGGTGAATGAGCAGTTCTTC; cdr3_aa: CASSPPGLAVNEQFF
d_call: NA; j_call: TRBJ1-5; clone_size: NA; v_call: TRBV18; cdr3_nt: TGTGCCAGCTCACCACAGGCAGGGGGCAATCAGCCCCAGCATTTT; cdr3_aa: CASSPQAGGNQPQHF
d_call: NA; j_call: TRBJ1-5; clone_size: NA; v_call: TRBV21-1; cdr3_nt: TGTGCCAGCAGCAAAGGCGGTTTCGGGAATCAGCCCCAGCATTTT; cdr3_aa: CASSKGGFGNQPQHF
d_call: NA; j_call: TRBJ1-1; clone_size: NA; v_call: TRBV28; cdr3_nt: TGTGCTGCAGGGCGGAACACTGAAGCTTTCTTT; cdr3_aa: CAAGRNTEAFF
d_call: TRBD2; j_call: TRBJ2-3; clone_size: NA; v_call: TRBV7-2; cdr3_nt: TGTGCCAGCAGCTTTTATGCGGGAGGTGCAGATACGCAGTATTTT; cdr3_aa: CASSFYAGGADTQYF
d_call: NA; j_call: TRBJ2-3; clone_size: NA; v_call: TRBV5-1; cdr3_nt: TGCGCCAGCAGCCTGAGCGGTAGCACAGATACGCAGTATTTT; cdr3_aa: CASSLSGSTDTQYF
d_call: NA; j_call: TRBJ2-5; clone_size: once; v_call: TRBV18; cdr3_nt: TGTGCCAGCTCACCATGGTCCCGGGCGTCGGGAAGGGAGACCCAGTACTTC; cdr3_aa: CASSPWSRASGRETQYF
d_call: TRBD1; j_call: TRBJ1-1; clone_size: NA; v_call: TRBV25-1; cdr3_nt: TGTGCCAGCAGTGAACTCGACAGGGAAAACACTGAAGCTTTCTTT; cdr3_aa: CASSELDRENTEAFF
d_call: TRBD1; j_call: TRBJ1-5; clone_size: NA; v_call: TRBV4-3; cdr3_nt: TGCGCCAGCAGCCAATCCCGACAGGGGGCGGGAAGGTGGAAGCCCCAGCATTTT; cdr3_aa: CASSQSRQGAGRWKPQHF
d_call: TRBD1; j_call: TRBJ1-2; clone_size: few; v_call: TRBV3-1/TRBV3-2; cdr3_nt: TGTGCCAGCAGACTTACAGGGGTCGACGGCTACACCTTC; cdr3_aa: CASRLTGVDGYTF
d_call: NA; j_call: TRBJ2-7; clone_size: NA; v_call: TRBV6-2/TRBV6-3; cdr3_nt: TGTGCCAGCAGTTACCCCGGGAGAGTCGAGCAGTACTTC; cdr3_aa: CASSYPGRVEQYF
d_call: NA; j_call: TRBJ1-5; clone_size: NA; v_call: TRBV27; cdr3_nt: TGTGCCAGCAGTTTTGAATGGCCCGCATTCAATCAGCCCCAGCATTTT; cdr3_aa: CASSFEWPAFNQPQHF
d_call: NA; j_call: TRBJ1-6; clone_size: NA; v_call: TRBV28; cdr3_nt: TGTGCCAGCGGAGATCTCTCCCCGAGCTCCTATAATTCACCCCTCCACTTT; cdr3_aa: CASGDLSPSSYNSPLHF
d_call: TRBD2; j_call: TRBJ2-7; clone_size: NA; v_call: TRBV10-2; cdr3_nt: TGCGCCAGCAGGAGGACTAGCGGGAGCTTCAGGGACTACGAGCAGTACTTC; cdr3_aa: CASRRTSGSFRDYEQYF
d_call: NA; j_call: TRBJ1-2; clone_size: NA; v_call: TRBV4-3; cdr3_nt: TGCGCCAGCAGCCAAGCGGCAGGCAATCCCTATGGCTACACCTTC; cdr3_aa: CASSQAAGNPYGYTF
d_call: NA; j_call: TRBJ2-3; clone_size: once; v_call: TRBV5-1; cdr3_nt: TGCGCCAGCAGCTCTCGAGGTCCCCCTAAGGATACGCAGTATTTT; cdr3_aa: CASSSRGPPKDTQYF
d_call: TRBD1; j_call: TRBJ2-7; clone_size: NA; v_call: TRBV9; cdr3_nt: TGTGCCAGCAGCCCGGACAGGGCGCGATCCTACGAGCAGTACTTC; cdr3_aa: CASSPDRARSYEQYF
d_call: NA; j_call: TRBJ2-5; clone_size: NA; v_call: TRBV7-9; cdr3_nt: TGTGCCAGCAGCTTTCCTCGGGACAACATCTGGGGTCAAGAGACCCAGTACTTC; cdr3_aa: CASSFPRDNIWGQETQYF
d_call: NA; j_call: TRBJ1-1; clone_size: NA; v_call: TRBV20-1; cdr3_nt: TGCAGTGCTAGTCTGGGGGGGCTGGGTCCTTTCTTT; cdr3_aa: CSASLGGLGPFF
d_call: NA; j_call: TRBJ2-7; clone_size: NA; v_call: TRBV3-1/TRBV3-2; cdr3_nt: TGTGCCAGCAGCCATCCACTTGGTACTTACTACGAGCAGTACTTC; cdr3_aa: CASSHPLGTYYEQYF
d_call: TRBD2; j_call: TRBJ2-7; clone_size: NA; v_call: TRBV5-4; cdr3_nt: TGTGCCAGCAGCTTGCTTTTCGCTAGCGGATCCTACGAGCAGTACTTC; cdr3_aa: CASSLLFASGSYEQYF
d_call: NA; j_call: TRBJ2-3; clone_size: NA; v_call: TRBV3-1/TRBV3-2; cdr3_nt: TGTGCCAGCAGCCAGGATGCGGGGCTTAGCACAGATACGCAGTATTTT; cdr3_aa: CASSQDAGLSTDTQYF
d_call: TRBD1; j_call: TRBJ1-1; clone_size: once; v_call: TRBV2; cdr3_nt: TGTGCCAGCAGTGAAAATGGACAGGGCACTGAAGCTTTCTTT; cdr3_aa: CASSENGQGTEAFF
d_call: TRBD2; j_call: TRBJ2-7; clone_size: NA; v_call: TRBV18; cdr3_nt: TGTGCCAGCTCACCGGGGGGGGGACCCTACGAGCAGTACTTC; cdr3_aa: CASSPGGGPYEQYF
d_call: NA; j_call: TRBJ1-1; clone_size: once; v_call: TRBV7-2; cdr3_nt: TGTGCCAGCAGCGCATCCTCGCAGGTAACTGAAGCTTTCTTT; cdr3_aa: CASSASSQVTEAFF